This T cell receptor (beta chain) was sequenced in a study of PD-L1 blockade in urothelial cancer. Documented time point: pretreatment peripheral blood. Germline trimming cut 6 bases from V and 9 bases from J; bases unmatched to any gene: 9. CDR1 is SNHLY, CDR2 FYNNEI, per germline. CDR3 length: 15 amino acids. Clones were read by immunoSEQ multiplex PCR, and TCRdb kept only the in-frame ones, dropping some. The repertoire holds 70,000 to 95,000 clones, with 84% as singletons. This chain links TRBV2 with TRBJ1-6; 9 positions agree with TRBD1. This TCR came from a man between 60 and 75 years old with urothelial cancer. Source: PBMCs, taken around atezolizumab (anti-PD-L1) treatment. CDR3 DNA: TGTGCCAGCAGAAGGACAGGGGAGGGACGTTCACCCCTCCACTTT. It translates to CASRRTGEGRSPLHF.